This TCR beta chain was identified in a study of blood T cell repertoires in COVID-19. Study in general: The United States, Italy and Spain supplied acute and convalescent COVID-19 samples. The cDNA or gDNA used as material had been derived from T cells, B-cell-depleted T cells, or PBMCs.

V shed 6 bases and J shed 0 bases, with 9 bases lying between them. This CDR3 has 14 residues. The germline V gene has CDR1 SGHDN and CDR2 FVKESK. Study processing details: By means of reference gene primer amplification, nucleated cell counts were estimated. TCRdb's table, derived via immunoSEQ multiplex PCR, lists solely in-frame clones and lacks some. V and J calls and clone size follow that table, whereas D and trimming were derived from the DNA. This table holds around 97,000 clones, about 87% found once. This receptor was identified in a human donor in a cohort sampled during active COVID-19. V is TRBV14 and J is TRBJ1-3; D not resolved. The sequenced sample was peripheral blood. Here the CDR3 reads CASSSQSSGNTIYF. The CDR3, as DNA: TGTGCCAGCAGTTCACAGAGCTCTGGAAACACCATATATTTT.